This TCR beta chain was retrieved from a study of post-analysis software for immune sequencing data. Whole-study context: Relapsing-remitting, secondary progressive and progressive-relapsing forms made up the multiple sclerosis disease courses.

On this clonotype: Antigen unknown.

TCR beta cDNA libraries had unique molecular identifiers. MiXCR, run by TCRdb on the PCR reads, gives a single entry per CDR3 protein. The top ten clones hold under 7% of a sample with more than 450,000 distinct CDR3 sequences, around 31% of them seen once. Overall study results and limits: People with multiple sclerosis had a significantly lower normalized Chao1 diversity than controls did. Controls showed lower frequencies than patients for roughly five TRBV segments, and TRBV5-6, TRBV5-1 and TRBV20-1 were among these.

Trimming stripped 6 bases from V and 8 bases from J, with 13 bases between. The CDR3 runs 12 residues. The germline V gene has CDR1 MNHEY and CDR2 SVGAGI. Sequencing was performed on blood. This sequence was found in a girl aged 2-17 years with multiple sclerosis. J is TRBJ1-2 and V is TRBV6-5, with D tentatively TRBD1 (5 bases). CDR3 sequence: CASSPLGDGYTF. The CDR3 DNA follows: TGTGCCAGCAGCCCCCTGGGGGACGGCTACACCTTC.